This T cell receptor (beta chain) was recorded in a study of blood T cell repertoires in COVID-19. Overall study context: Specimens from acute and convalescent COVID-19 originated in the United States, Italy and Spain. Sample material is recorded as cDNA or gDNA derived from T cells, B-cell-depleted T cells, or PBMCs.

In the source study's methods: The authors estimated nucleated cell counts from reference gene primer amplification. Sequenced by immunoSEQ multiplex PCR; TCRdb stores in-frame clones only, minus some. That table gives V, J and clone size, and the DNA gave D and trimming. The table records around 140,000 clones, approximately 87% of them present only once. Germline lookup yields CDR1 SGHTA and CDR2 FQGTGA. V was pared by 5 bases and J by 9 bases, with 7 bases of the junction left unmatched. This CDR3 comprises 16 residues. This TCR derives from a man over 45 with active COVID-19. Sequencing was done on a sample of peripheral blood. The V gene is TRBV7-3, the J gene TRBJ2-1, with 16 bases identical to TRBD2. The CDR3 DNA reads as TGTGCCAGCAGCCCGGGGACTAGCGGGGGGGCCATTGAGCAGTTCTTC. Translation: CASSPGTSGGAIEQFF.